These 23 T cell receptor beta chains were all obtained from the same sample, sequenced in a study of blood T cell repertoires in COVID-19. The data were produced by immunoSEQ multiplex PCR, yet TCRdb's version contains in-frame clones alone and is incomplete. The table has roughly 200,000 clones, 85% to 90% seen once. Source material: peripheral blood. These receptors all come from a woman in her 30s with active or convalescent COVID-19.

The gene calls are TRBV7-9 and TRBJ1-1; D might be TRBD1 (5 bases). Trimming shortened V by 6 bases and J by 6 bases, and 20 bases separated the two germline ends. Germline V gene lookup returns CDR1 SEHNR and CDR2 FQNEAQ (reference sequence). CDR3 length: 15 residues. CDR3 in amino acids: CASRGEASATPEAFF. CDR3 in DNA: TGTGCCAGCAGAGGGGAGGCATCGGCCACTCCTGAAGCTTTCTTT.

The chain uses TRBV3-1 (or the pseudogene TRBV3-2) and TRBJ2-1; TRBD2 aligns across 8 bases. The CDR3 spans 19 residues. V lost 1 base to trimming and J lost 6 bases; unmatched junction nucleotides: 17. CDR1 and CDR2 from the germline V gene are LGHDT and YNNKEL (reference sequence). The CDR3 region is CASSQGTAPRSGGLNEQFF. CDR3 in DNA: TGTGCCAGCAGCCAAGGTACCGCGCCTCGATCGGGGGGGCTCAATGAGCAGTTCTTC.

The chain recombines TRBV10-2 with TRBJ2-1; 8 bases are a match to TRBD2. CDR1 and CDR2 (germline): WSHSY, SAAADI. This CDR3 contains 16 residues. With V trimmed by 0 bases and J by 6 bases, 7 bases remained unmatched. The CDR3 nucleotides are TGCGCCAGCAGTGAGTCGACTTGGCGGGAGGTCAATGAGCAGTTCTTC. Its translation is CASSESTWREVNEQFF.

The gene calls are TRBV5-1 and TRBJ1-4, with 11 bases matching TRBD1. This CDR3 region has 18 residues. The germline gives CDR1 SGHRS, CDR2 YFSETQ. Trimming took 4 bases from V and 1 from J; bases not matched to a gene: 9. CDR3 nucleotide sequence: TGCGCCAGCAGCGGACAGGGGGCGCTTCCGCAAACTAATGAAAAACTGTTTTTT. This codes for CASSGQGALPQTNEKLFF.

The chain links TRBV10-1 to TRBJ2-1, with a tentative D call TRBD1 (5 bases). Looked up from germline, CDR1 is WNHNN and CDR2 is SYGVQD (reference sequence). Trimming pared 2 bases from V and 5 bases from J, leaving 10 bases between. The CDR3 is 14 amino acids. CDR3 bases: TGCGCCAGCAGTGAGATCTGGGGCGACAATGAGCAGTTCTTC. This codes for CASSEIWGDNEQFF.

The rearrangement uses TRBV6-5 and TRBJ1-2; a weak D match, TRBD1 (5 bases). This CDR3 has 12 amino acids. In germline, CDR1 is MNHEY, CDR2 SVGAGI. V gave up 6 bases and J gave up 2 bases, with 7 bases separating them. CDR3 nucleotides: TGTGCCAGCAGGGGACTGAACTATGGCTACACCTTC. Amino acids: CASRGLNYGYTF.

This clone occurred a few times. This chain links TRBV18 with TRBJ1-4, with D uncertain. The CDR3 runs to 13 residues. Per germline, CDR1 KGHSH and CDR2 LQKENI. The V end lost 4 bases, the J end lost 5 bases, and 8 bases lay between the germline ends. The CDR3 DNA is TGTGCCAGCTCACTGGCTCCGAATGAAAAACTGTTTTTT. Amino acid sequence: CASSLAPNEKLFF.

This chain connects TRBV7-2 to TRBJ2-1; 9 bases fit TRBD1. Germline CDR1 reads SGHTA; CDR2 reads FQGNSA. CDR3 length equals 15 residues. V shed 6 bases and J 3 bases; nucleotides not matched to a gene: 6. DNA for the CDR3: TGTGCCAGCAGTTTGCGACAGGGGGACTACAATGAGCAGTTCTTC. It codes for CASSLRQGDYNEQFF.

This rearrangement joins TRBV2 to TRBJ1-3; D remains ambiguous. V was pared by 5 bases and J by 0 bases, with 5 bases between. The V gene's germline CDR1 is SNHLY and CDR2 FYNNEI. The CDR3 loop spans 13 amino acids. This CDR3 reads CASSFNSGNTIYF. The CDR3 DNA reads TGTGCCAGCAGTTTCAACTCTGGAAACACCATATATTTT.

Of note for this clone: Other DNA sequences within the sample encode an identical CDR3. This rearrangement joins TRBV19 to TRBJ1-3; maybe TRBD1 (5 bases). Trimming took 5 bases from V and 1 from J, leaving 9 bases between them. Germline CDR1 is LNHDA and CDR2 is SQIVND (reference sequence). CDR3 length equals 14 residues. The CDR3 DNA is TGTGCCAGTAGTCCTGGGGGGTCTGGAAACACCATATATTTT. It encodes CASSPGGSGNTIYF.

The genes are TRBV5-4 and TRBJ1-3; a weak D match, TRBD1 (6 bases). With 4 bases removed from V and 0 bases from J, the gap between germline ends came to 14 bases. From germline, CDR1 is SGHNT and CDR2 YYREEE (reference sequence). The CDR3 runs 16 residues. The CDR3 coding sequence is TGTGCCAGCAGCCCTGGGGGGGCGAGCTCTGGAAACACCATATATTTT. Translation gives CASSPGGASSGNTIYF.

The J gene is TRBJ2-7, the V gene TRBV6-5; D perhaps matches TRBD2 (6 bases). The CDR3 consists of 15 residues. Germline CDR1 is MNHEY and CDR2 is SVGAGI. Trimming shortened V by 6 bases and J by 3 bases, and 18 bases separated the two germline ends. In nucleotides, the CDR3 is TGTGCCAGCAGCCCCTGGGCGGGGCAGGTCTACGAGCAGTACTTC. It encodes CASSPWAGQVYEQYF.

This rearrangement joins TRBV6-2 or TRBV6-3 to TRBJ2-7; D remains ambiguous. The CDR3 loop spans 11 amino acids. CDR1 and CDR2 from the germline V gene are MNHEY and SVGEGT. Trimming stripped 5 bases from V and 6 bases from J, with 8 bases between. CDR3 in amino acids: CASSLGVEQYF. The CDR3 region has the DNA TGTGCCAGCAGTCTAGGTGTCGAGCAGTACTTC.

CDR3 nucleotide sequence: TGCGCCAGCAGCCCCCTAGCGGGGGTTGAGACCCAGTACTTC. Protein sequence: CASSPLAGVETQYF. The rearrangement links TRBV4-1 to TRBJ2-5; 10 nucleotides line up with TRBD2. V dropped 4 bases and J dropped 5; count of bases not matched to a gene: 4. The CDR3 contains 14 residues. CDR1 and CDR2 from the germline V gene are MGHRA and YSYEKL.

The chain combines TRBV2 with TRBJ2-7; 10 bases fit TRBD2. The CDR3 spans 13 residues. Germline V gene sequence: CDR1 SNHLY, CDR2 FYNNEI. J gave up 7 bases and V 6 bases, and 6 bases lay outside the gene matches. The CDR3 sequence is CASSGTSVSEQYF. CDR3 bases: TGTGCCAGCAGCGGGACTAGCGTGTCTGAGCAGTACTTC. Full variable domain (rest looked up from reference TRBV2 and TRBJ2-7): EPEVTQTPSHQVTQMGQEVILRCVPISNHLYFYWYRQILGQKVEFLVSFYNNEISEKSEIFDDQFSVERPDGSNFTLKIRSTKLEDSAMYFCASSGTSVSEQYFGPGTRLTVT.

The chain carries TRBV6-5 and TRBJ1-1, with D possibly matching TRBD1 (6 bases). Trimming shortened V by 2 bases and J by 5 bases, and 15 bases separated the two germline ends. The CDR3 is 15 residues long. Germline-derived CDR1 and CDR2 are MNHEY and SVGAGI. The CDR3 protein is CASSYLSGGRTEAFF. CDR3 coding DNA: TGTGCCAGCAGTTACCTCTCCGGGGGGCGGACTGAAGCTTTCTTT.

The gene calls are TRBV5-1 and TRBJ2-7; D is possibly TRBD1 (6 bases). Germline loops: CDR1 SGHRS, CDR2 YFSETQ. The V gene lost 3 bases and the J gene lost 9 bases, with 16 bases spanning the gap. This CDR3 has 13 amino acids. CDR3 sequence (DNA): TGCGCCAGCAGCTCGGTCACAGGGTTTGGGCAGTACTTC. Translated: CASSSVTGFGQYF.

The chain recombines TRBV2 with TRBJ2-2, with D possibly TRBD1 on 6 matching bases. Germline V gene sequence: CDR1 SNHLY, CDR2 FYNNEI. With 6 bases removed from V and 5 bases from J, the gap between germline ends came to 16 bases. CDR3 length equals 15 residues. The CDR3 region has the DNA TGTGCCAGCAGGTTCCGGGACACCATAACCGGGGAGCTGTTTTTT. Residues: CASRFRDTITGELFF.

The chain is built from TRBV6-6 and TRBJ2-7, with D maybe TRBD1 (6 bases). The CDR3 is 15 amino acids. The germline V gene has CDR1 MNHNY and CDR2 SVGAGI (reference sequence). V was pared by 4 bases and J by 0 bases, with 13 bases between. The CDR3 loop reads CASSSDRSSSYEQYF. The CDR3 nucleotides read TGTGCCAGCAGTTCAGACAGGTCAAGCTCCTACGAGCAGTACTTC.

In its sample, this clone was seen a few times. CDR3 amino acids: CASSPGTGGANEKLFF. CDR3 nucleotides: TGTGCCAGCAGTCCCGGGACAGGGGGCGCTAATGAAAAACTGTTTTTT. This chain joins TRBV28 and TRBJ1-4, with TRBD1 matching over 12 bases. The length of the CDR3 is 16 residues. The germline V gene has CDR1 MDHEN and CDR2 SYDVKM. Losses at the gene ends were 5 bases for V and 3 bases for J; bases not matched to a gene: 4.

The V gene is TRBV5-1, the J gene TRBJ1-4; 7 nucleotides align to TRBD1. The germline V gene encodes CDR1 SGHRS and CDR2 YFSETQ. This CDR3 spans 14 amino acids. With V trimmed by 7 bases and J by 4 bases, 7 bases remained unmatched. The CDR3: CASGTGAVNEKLFF. CDR3 nucleotides: TGCGCCAGCGGTACAGGGGCCGTTAATGAAAAACTGTTTTTT. The entire variable domain, with the rest obtained from reference TRBV5-1 and TRBJ1-4, is as follows: KAGVTQTPRYLIKTRGQQVTLSCSPISGHRSVSWYQQTPGQGLQFLFEYFSETQRNKGNFPGRFSGRQFSNSRSEMNVSTLELGDSALYLCASGTGAVNEKLFFGSGTQLSVL.

The rearrangement links TRBV5-1 to TRBJ1-6, with TRBD1 matching over 12 bases. Germline CDR1 reads SGHRS; CDR2 reads YFSETQ. The V and J ends lost 3 bases and 6 bases, in that order; junction bases with no gene match: 7. The CDR3 runs 17 residues. The CDR3 region is CASSSDGTGGFNSPLHF. The CDR3 DNA reads as TGCGCCAGCAGCTCGGACGGGACAGGGGGCTTTAATTCACCCCTCCACTTT.

J is TRBJ1-2 and V is TRBV6-6; a weak D match, TRBD1 (6 bases). CDR1 and CDR2 from the germline V gene are MNHNY and SVGAGI (reference sequence). V was trimmed by 5 bases and J by 0 bases, leaving 19 bases between them. This CDR3 is built from 17 residues. The CDR3, as DNA: TGTGCCAGCAGTCGGTCGCCACAGGGCTATTCTAACTATGGCTACACCTTC. Residues: CASSRSPQGYSNYGYTF.